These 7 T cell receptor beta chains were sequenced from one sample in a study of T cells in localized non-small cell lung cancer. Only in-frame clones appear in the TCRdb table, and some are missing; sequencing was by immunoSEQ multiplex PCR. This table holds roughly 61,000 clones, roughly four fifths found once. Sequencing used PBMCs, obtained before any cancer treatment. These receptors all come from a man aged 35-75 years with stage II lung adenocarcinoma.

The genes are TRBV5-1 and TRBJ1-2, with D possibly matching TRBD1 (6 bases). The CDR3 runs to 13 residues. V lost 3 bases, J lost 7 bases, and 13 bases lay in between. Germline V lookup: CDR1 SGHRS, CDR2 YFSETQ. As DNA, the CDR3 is TGCGCCAGCAGCTGGGGGCCATCTTCTGGCTACACCTTC. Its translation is CASSWGPSSGYTF.

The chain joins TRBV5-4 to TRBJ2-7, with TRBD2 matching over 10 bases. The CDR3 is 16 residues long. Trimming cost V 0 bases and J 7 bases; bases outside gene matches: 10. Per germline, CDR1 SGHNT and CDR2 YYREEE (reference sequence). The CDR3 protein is CASSLGWLAGVGEQYF. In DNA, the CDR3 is TGTGCCAGCAGCTTGGGGTGGCTAGCGGGAGTAGGTGAGCAGTACTTC. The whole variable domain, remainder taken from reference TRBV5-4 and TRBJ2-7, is ETGVTQSPTHLIKTRGQQVTLRCSSQSGHNTVSWYQQALGQGPQFIFQYYREEENGRGNFPPRFSGLQFPNYSSELNVNALELDDSALYLCASSLGWLAGVGEQYFGPGTRLTVT.

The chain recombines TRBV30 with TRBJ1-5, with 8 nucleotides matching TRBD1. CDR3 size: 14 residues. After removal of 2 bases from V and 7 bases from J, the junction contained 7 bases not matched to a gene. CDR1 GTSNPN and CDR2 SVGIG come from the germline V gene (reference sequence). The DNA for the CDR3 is TGTGCCTGGAGTCCTGGACAGGGCGCCCAGCCCCAGCATTTT. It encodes CAWSPGQGAQPQHF. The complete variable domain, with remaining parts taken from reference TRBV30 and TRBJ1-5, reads SQTIHQWPATLVQPVGSPLSLECTVEGTSNPNLYWYRQAAGRGLQLLFYSVGIGQISSEVPQNLSASRPQDRQFILSSKKLLLSDSGFYLCAWSPGQGAQPQHFGDGTRLSIL.

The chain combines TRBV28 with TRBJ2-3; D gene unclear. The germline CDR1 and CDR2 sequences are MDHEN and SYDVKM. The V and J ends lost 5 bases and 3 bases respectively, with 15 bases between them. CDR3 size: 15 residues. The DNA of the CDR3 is TGTGCCAGCAGTGCACGGAGTGGCAGGACAGATACGCAGTATTTT. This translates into CASSARSGRTDTQYF. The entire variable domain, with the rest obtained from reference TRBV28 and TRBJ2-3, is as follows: DVKVTQSSRYLVKRTGEKVFLECVQDMDHENMFWYRQDPGLGLRLIYFSYDVKMKEKGDIPEGYSVSREKKERFSLILESASTNQTSMYLCASSARSGRTDTQYFGPGTRLTVL.

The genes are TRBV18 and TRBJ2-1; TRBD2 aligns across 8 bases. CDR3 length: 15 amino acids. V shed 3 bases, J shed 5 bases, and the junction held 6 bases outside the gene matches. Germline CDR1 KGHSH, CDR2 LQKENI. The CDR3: CASSPTRTSNNEQFF. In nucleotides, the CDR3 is TGTGCCAGCTCACCTACAAGGACTAGCAACAATGAGCAGTTCTTC.

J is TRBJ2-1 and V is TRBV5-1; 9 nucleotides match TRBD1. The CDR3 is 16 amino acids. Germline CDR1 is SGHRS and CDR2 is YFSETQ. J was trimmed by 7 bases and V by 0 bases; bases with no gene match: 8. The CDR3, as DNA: TGCGCCAGCAGCTTGGCCGGGGACAGGGCCGGGAATGAGCAGTTCTTC. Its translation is CASSLAGDRAGNEQFF.

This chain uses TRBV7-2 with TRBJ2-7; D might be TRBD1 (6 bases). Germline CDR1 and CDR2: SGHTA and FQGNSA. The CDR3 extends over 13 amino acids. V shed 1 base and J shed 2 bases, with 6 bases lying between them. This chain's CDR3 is CASSLGDTYEQYF. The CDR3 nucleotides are TGTGCCAGCAGCTTAGGGGACACCTACGAGCAGTACTTC.